This TCR beta chain was captured by sequencing in a study of cytomegalovirus exposure and HLA in healthy donors. Study-wide context: Around 80 million unique TCR sequences came from HLA-typed donors in an early release. The study, taken as a whole, reports: The records held CMV serostatus as the only immune exposure information. TCR beta V segments were, for the most part, productive about 87% or about 30% of the time in an earlier analysis.

The CDR3 loop spans 13 amino acids. Germline CDR1 MNHEY, CDR2 SMNVEV (reference sequence). Trimming took off 5 bases at V and 4 bases at J, with 11 bases between the two ends. Of note for this clone: Its antigen is not identified.

The PCR had 60 Vbeta and 13 Jbeta primers. Measured with immunoSEQ multiplex PCR; TCRdb has only the in-frame clones, and not every one. The sample has about 200,000 clones, 81% seen once. The sequence came from a man aged 40-49 years in good health and CMV-seropositive. Sequencing was carried out using PBMCs. The chain is built from TRBV27 and TRBJ1-2; no clear D gene. CDR3 coding DNA: TGTGCCAGCAGTCCAGGTCCCCCCTATGGCTACACCTTC. Residues: CASSPGPPYGYTF.